The next 20 T cell receptor beta chains were all read from a single sample in a study of shared clonotypes between healthy human individuals. The repertoire was sequenced with immunoSEQ multiplex PCR; TCRdb's copy has only in-frame clones and lacks some. The sample includes roughly 480,000 clones, approximately 79% of them seen just once. The sample was PBMCs. The receptor set was obtained from a woman aged 40 to 55 in good health. Some clones in this sample may be carry-over from other donors' samples.

This chain uses TRBV9 with TRBJ2-3; TRBD2 matches 14 bases. Germline CDR1 and CDR2: SGDLS and YYNGEE. The CDR3 has 16 amino acids. Trimming removed 4 bases from V and 4 bases from J; junction bases left unmatched: 5. CDR3: CASSTGTSGSSDTQYF. Here the CDR3 DNA reads TGTGCCAGCAGCACCGGGACTAGCGGGAGTTCAGATACGCAGTATTTT.

The chain has TRBV5-1 and TRBJ1-2; TRBD1 might be the D (5 bases). V lost 1 base and J lost 2, with 12 bases in between. The CDR3 contains 15 residues. From germline, CDR1 is SGHRS and CDR2 YFSETQ. The CDR3 bases are TGCGCCAGCAGCTTGTCCCGGGACGCAAACTATGGCTACACCTTC. Its protein product is CASSLSRDANYGYTF.

The chain combines TRBV28 with TRBJ2-7; the D gene could be TRBD1 or TRBD2 (6 bases each). V was shortened by 4 bases and J by 6 bases, with 37 bases between the two germline ends. The CDR3 covers 21 residues. Germline V lookup: CDR1 MDHEN, CDR2 SYDVKM. The CDR3 DNA sequence: TGTGCCAGCAGTTCCACACAGGGAGGACCCTCCTTTGTCCCCAGAGTAGGCGAGCAGTACTTC. Translation gives CASSSTQGGPSFVPRVGEQYF.

This chain connects TRBV6-5 to TRBJ1-1, with 11 bases matching TRBD1. There are 13 residues in the CDR3. With V trimmed by 10 bases and J by 5 bases, 6 bases remained unmatched. From germline, CDR1 is MNHEY and CDR2 SVGAGI. The CDR3: CATDRGRGTEAFF. In DNA, the CDR3 is TGTGCCACGGACAGGGGGCGAGGAACTGAAGCTTTCTTT.

The chain joins TRBV7-2 to TRBJ2-1; 11 bases match TRBD2. The CDR3 runs 14 residues. Per the germline V gene, CDR1 is SGHTA and CDR2 is FQGNSA. After removal of 0 bases from V and 13 bases from J, the junction contained 5 bases not matched to a gene. This CDR3 is CASSLAAGTSGQFF. The DNA for the CDR3 is TGTGCCAGCAGCTTAGCTGCTGGGACTAGCGGACAGTTCTTC.

This sequence joins TRBV14 and TRBJ2-1; weak D call: TRBD1 (5 bases). Germline V CDR1 and CDR2: SGHDN, FVKESK. V was clipped by 4 bases and J by 9 bases, with 19 bases between them. The CDR3 length is 15 residues. As DNA, the CDR3 is TGTGCCAGCAGCCTAACGGACACCCCGGTGAGTGAGCAGTTCTTC. Residues: CASSLTDTPVSEQFF.

The chain employs TRBV5-1 and TRBJ2-1; D is undetermined. The CDR3 is made up of 14 amino acids. The germline CDR1 and CDR2 sequences are SGHRS and YFSETQ. Trimming pared 2 bases from V and 4 bases from J, leaving 10 bases between. The CDR3 nucleotides are TGCGCCAGCAGCTTCTTACAGCAGTACAATGAGCAGTTCTTC. This encodes CASSFLQQYNEQFF.

The J gene is TRBJ1-3, the V gene TRBV2; D perhaps matches TRBD1 (5 bases). Per the germline V gene, CDR1 is SNHLY and CDR2 is FYNNEI. Trimming took off 6 bases at V and 0 bases at J, with 15 bases between the two ends. CDR3 length equals 16 residues. The CDR3 loop is CASSALNGASGNTIYF. The CDR3 DNA reads TGTGCCAGCAGCGCCCTAAATGGGGCCTCTGGAAACACCATATATTTT.

V usage is TRBV28 and J usage is TRBJ2-2; weak D call: TRBD1 (5 bases). The CDR3 covers 17 residues. V lost 6 bases to trimming and J lost 8 bases, with 25 bases between them. Germline V gene data show CDR1 as MDHEN and CDR2 as SYDVKM. CDR3 nucleotide sequence: TGTGCCAGCAGAGTCACAGGACAATCTCTAATAACAGGGGAGCTGTTTTTT. It yields the protein CASRVTGQSLITGELFF.

This chain joins TRBV21-1 and TRBJ2-7; the table's D call of TRBD2 was not tested on the DNA. TRBV21-1 corresponds to a pseudogene. This CDR3 contains 16 residues. This CDR3 is CASGKAGGHFDGEQYF. CDR3 in DNA: TGTGCCAGCGGCAAAGCGGGAGGGCACTTTGATGGCGAGCAGTACTTC.

This clone was detected ten times or more. Other DNA sequences from this sample encode an identical CDR3 as well. This chain uses TRBV2 with TRBJ2-7; D unclear. V was trimmed by 5 bases and J by 1 base, leaving 9 bases between them. The CDR3 contains 13 residues. Germline loops: CDR1 SNHLY, CDR2 FYNNEI. The CDR3 spells CASSSNWSYEQYF. The CDR3 DNA reads as TGTGCCAGCAGTTCCAACTGGTCCTACGAGCAGTACTTC.

The chain joins TRBV5-4 to TRBJ2-1; 7 nucleotides match TRBD2. The CDR3 extends over 15 amino acids. CDR1 and CDR2 from the germline V gene are SGHNT and YYREEE (reference sequence). After removal of 2 bases from V and 3 bases from J, the junction contained 5 bases not matched to a gene. The CDR3 sequence is CASSFGTTVYNEQFF. The DNA of the CDR3 is TGTGCCAGCAGCTTCGGGACTACAGTCTACAATGAGCAGTTCTTC. Full variable domain (missing parts from reference TRBV5-4 and TRBJ2-1): ETGVTQSPTHLIKTRGQQVTLRCSSQSGHNTVSWYQQALGQGPQFIFQYYREEENGRGNFPPRFSGLQFPNYSSELNVNALELDDSALYLCASSFGTTVYNEQFFGPGTRLTVL.

The chain recombines TRBV11-2 with TRBJ2-7, with TRBD2 matching 12 bases. The V and J ends lost 5 bases and 6 bases, in that order; junction bases with no gene match: 5. The CDR3 length is 14 residues. Per germline, CDR1 SGHAT and CDR2 FQNNGV. The CDR3 protein is CASSPGTSGFEQYF. The CDR3 bases are TGTGCCAGCAGCCCAGGGACTAGCGGGTTCGAGCAGTACTTC.

The chain links TRBV7-2 to TRBJ1-5, with 8 bases identical to TRBD1. The CDR3 covers 14 residues. Trimming took 5 bases from V and 5 from J; bases not matched to a gene: 5. The germline V gene encodes CDR1 SGHTA and CDR2 FQGNSA. As DNA, the CDR3 is TGTGCCAGCAGCCCCGGGACAGGCCATCAGCCCCAGCATTTT. It translates to CASSPGTGHQPQHF.

The chain combines TRBV18 with TRBJ2-7; 8 positions match TRBD1. Germline V gives CDR1 KGHSH, CDR2 LQKENI. The J segment lost 4 bases and the V segment lost 4 bases, leaving 6 bases of the junction unmatched. CDR3 length: 14 residues. The CDR3 loop is CASSRTGGVYEQYF. The CDR3 bases are TGTGCCAGCTCACGAACAGGGGGAGTTTACGAGCAGTACTTC.

The J gene is TRBJ2-7, the V gene TRBV5-1, with a tentative D call TRBD1 (6 bases). The CDR3 consists of 14 residues. The V gene's germline CDR1 is SGHRS and CDR2 YFSETQ. Trimming took 2 bases from V and 9 from J, leaving 18 bases between them. Here the CDR3 reads CASSLQGFGHAQYF. DNA of the CDR3: TGCGCCAGCAGCTTACAGGGCTTTGGCCATGCGCAGTACTTC.

V is TRBV1 and J is TRBJ2-1; the listed D gene, TRBD2, was not tested against the DNA. TRBV1 is listed as a pseudogene. The CDR3 has 18 amino acids. The CDR3 spells CTSSQDHGAGGPMDEQFF. The CDR3 nucleotides are TGCACCAGCAGCCAAGATCACGGAGCGGGAGGGCCTATGGATGAGCAGTTCTTC.

The chain couples TRBV18 to TRBJ2-1; 12 bases line up with TRBD2. Germline CDR1 KGHSH, CDR2 LQKENI. The CDR3 is 17 amino acids. V lost 3 bases and J lost 5; bases outside the gene matches: 8. The CDR3 protein is CASSPRTSGTVHNEQFF. The CDR3 nucleotides read TGTGCCAGCTCACCCCGGACTAGCGGGACGGTACACAATGAGCAGTTCTTC.

About this clone itself: Without the conserved terminal phenylalanine or tryptophan, this CDR3 likely stems from a read error. The DNA is left out, because the CDR3 cannot be placed on it with certainty; the CDR3 is given as TCRdb lists it. The chain employs TRBV28 and TRBJ2-7; the table's D call, TRBD2, was not checked against the DNA. The CDR3 numbers 10 amino acids, ends counted. Germline CDR1 MDHEN, CDR2 SYDVKM. CDR3 sequence: CASSFGSHPS.

The genes are TRBV27 and TRBJ2-2, with D perhaps TRBD2 (6 bases). The CDR3 is made up of 14 amino acids. Trimming pared 2 bases from V and 4 bases from J, leaving 8 bases between. CDR1 MNHEY and CDR2 SMNVEV come from the germline V gene (reference sequence). The CDR3 sequence: CASSLLASTGELFF. CDR3 DNA: TGTGCCAGCAGTTTACTAGCGAGCACCGGGGAGCTGTTTTTT.